The rows below give T cell receptor beta chains drawn from one sample of a study of beta chain features in type 1 diabetes. Data came from immunoSEQ multiplex PCR; TCRdb stores just in-frame clones and leaves some out. Among hundreds of thousands of clones listed, about 30% were seen once. The material sequenced was naive CD4+ T cells from blood. The receptors originated from a man aged 18 to 29 in good health. CDR3s include the opening cysteine and the closing phenylalanine or tryptophan. The D gene is left open where the match is weak. Clone size is stated in some rows and not others, as once, few, many or a class when expanded.

d_call	clone_size	v_call	j_call	cdr3_nt	cdr3_aa
TRBD2	NA	TRBV15	TRBJ2-3	TGTGCCACCAGCAGAGGCGGGACTAGCGGGGTCACAGATACGCAGTATTTT	CATSRGGTSGVTDTQYF
NA	NA	TRBV25-1	TRBJ1-2	TGTGCCAGCAGTGATCCACGTAACTATGGCTACACCTTC	CASSDPRNYGYTF
NA	NA	TRBV7-9	TRBJ1-1	TGTGCCTTTTCCCACGGTCCCAAATCGGAGGGCACTGAAGCTTTCTTT	CAFSHGPKSEGTEAFF
NA	NA	TRBV7-7	TRBJ2-1	TGTGCCAGCAGTCAAATCCTAGCTGGCAATGAGCAGTTCTTC	CASSQILAGNEQFF
NA	NA	TRBV5-1	TRBJ1-3	TGCGCCAGCAGCTCCTCGGGCCCAGGAAACACCATATATTTT	CASSSSGPGNTIYF
NA	NA	TRBV9	TRBJ2-1	TGTGCCAGCAGCGTAGAACGTTCCCTAGGGCATGAGCAGTTCTTC	CASSVERSLGHEQFF
TRBD2	few	TRBV28	TRBJ2-7	TGTGCCACCACCAAGCGGGAGCCCCCCTACGAGCAGTACTTC	CATTKREPPYEQYF
NA	NA	TRBV27	TRBJ1-2	TGTGCCAGCAGGTTAACAGGGTCTGCGGCGGGCTACACCTTC	CASRLTGSAAGYTF
TRBD2	few	TRBV9	TRBJ2-1	TGTGCCAGCAGCGTAATGGCGGGAGGCTACAATGAGCAGTTCTTC	CASSVMAGGYNEQFF
TRBD2	few	TRBV19	TRBJ2-1	TGTGCCAGTAGTATGGTGGCGGGAGATCGCCACAATGAGCAGTTCTTC	CASSMVAGDRHNEQFF
TRBD2	NA	TRBV7-2	TRBJ2-7	TGTGCCAGCAGCCCAAATAGCGGGTATTACGAGCAGTACTTC	CASSPNSGYYEQYF
TRBD1	few	TRBV7-2	TRBJ2-7	TGTGCCAGCAGCTTAGACAGGGGGCTAATCGAGCAGTACTTC	CASSLDRGLIEQYF
TRBD2	NA	TRBV13	TRBJ2-3	TGTGCCAGCATCCGAGCGGGAGGATCAGATACGCAGTATTTT	CASIRAGGSDTQYF
TRBD2	few	TRBV4-1	TRBJ2-5	TGCGCCAGCAAGTCAGCGGGAGTATACGAGACCCAGTACTTC	CASKSAGVYETQYF
NA	NA	TRBV30	TRBJ1-5	TGTGCCTGGAGTGTAACCACGGGGGAACAGCCCCAGCATTTT	CAWSVTTGEQPQHF
NA	NA	TRBV27	TRBJ2-1	TGTGCCAGCAGCAAACAGGGTGACAATGAGCAGTTCTTC	CASSKQGDNEQFF
NA	few	TRBV1	TRBJ1-1	TGCACCAGCAGCCAAGTCGGCAGGGACACTGAAGCTTTCTTT	CTSSQVGRDTEAFF
NA	NA	TRBV30	TRBJ1-5	TGTGCCTGGAGTGAGATACCGACTCGGCCCCAGCATTTT	CAWSEIPTRPQHF
TRBD2	NA	TRBV28	TRBJ2-1	TGTGCCAGCAGTTTAGGACTAGCGGACTTCAATGAGCAGTTCTTC	CASSLGLADFNEQFF
NA	few	TRBV29-1	TRBJ2-7	TGCAGCGTTGAAGATCCCGACTACCCCTACGAGCAGTACTTC	CSVEDPDYPYEQYF
NA	NA	TRBV30	TRBJ1-2	TGTGCCTGGAGTCAGGACAGCCACTATGGCTACACCTTC	CAWSQDSHYGYTF
TRBD2	NA	TRBV7-2	TRBJ2-2	TGTGCCAGCAGCTTAGAGGCGACTAGCGGTAGAAACACCGGGGAGCTGTTTTTT	CASSLEATSGRNTGELFF
TRBD1	NA	TRBV25-1	TRBJ2-7	TGTGCCAGCAGTCCGGGGGAGTTTGGGACAGGGCCCTACGAGCAGTACTTC	CASSPGEFGTGPYEQYF
NA	few	TRBV30	TRBJ1-1	TGTGCCTGGAGTCCAACGACTTCCACTGAAGCTTTCTTT	CAWSPTTSTEAFF